This is a list of T cell receptor beta chains from one sample in a study of T-cell reconstitution after alpha-beta-depleted transplantation in children. MiXCR was run by TCRdb on the PCR reads, yielding one entry per CDR3 protein. The repertoire includes 200,000 to 250,000 distinct CDR3 sequences, 11% of them detected once, and 28% sits in the top ten. Sequencing used PBMCs, obtained before TCRalphabeta/CD19-depleted stem cell transplant. The source of these receptors is a child in the first two years of life with acute myeloid leukemia, due to receive a stem cell transplant. The CDR3 runs from the conserved cysteine through the conserved F or W.

CDR3aa: CSAGSNGGGGGTDTQYF; v_gene: TRBV20-1; j_gene: TRBJ2-3
CDR3aa: CASIQGSQANEQFF; v_gene: TRBV5-1; j_gene: TRBJ2-1
CDR3aa: CASSYGGGYGYTF; v_gene: TRBV5-4; j_gene: TRBJ1-2
CDR3aa: CSAIGGTSRGEQYF; v_gene: TRBV20-1; j_gene: TRBJ2-7
CDR3aa: CASSQGTGRRETQYF; v_gene: TRBV5-1; j_gene: TRBJ2-5
CDR3aa: CASSFEQGLEEQYF; v_gene: TRBV5-1; j_gene: TRBJ2-7
CDR3aa: CASKGDQGGAFF; v_gene: TRBV19; j_gene: TRBJ1-1
CDR3aa: CSARDGGQGAYEQFF; v_gene: TRBV20-1; j_gene: TRBJ2-1
CDR3aa: CASSLRQGETQYF; v_gene: TRBV7-8; j_gene: TRBJ2-5
CDR3aa: CASSVGADSYEQYF; v_gene: TRBV9; j_gene: TRBJ2-7
CDR3aa: CCFWASGTGGNQPQHF; v_gene: TRBV20-1; j_gene: TRBJ1-5
CDR3aa: CSAREGVGSGELFF; v_gene: TRBV20-1; j_gene: TRBJ2-2
CDR3aa: CASCRSQGHQPQHF; v_gene: TRBV27; j_gene: TRBJ1-5
CDR3aa: CARSPGLAGGIDTQYF; v_gene: TRBV4-2; j_gene: TRBJ2-3
CDR3aa: CASSPGQGRAKNIQYF; v_gene: TRBV5-1; j_gene: TRBJ2-4
CDR3aa: CASSVAGTYEQYF; v_gene: TRBV5-1; j_gene: TRBJ2-7
CDR3aa: CASSQEPGTTSYEQYF; v_gene: TRBV4-2; j_gene: TRBJ2-7
CDR3aa: CASSRSKLGSYNEQFF; v_gene: TRBV6-1; j_gene: TRBJ2-1
CDR3aa: CASSPEARGEQYF; v_gene: TRBV4-1; j_gene: TRBJ2-7
CDR3aa: CSAQTGTSSPRTQYF; v_gene: TRBV20-1; j_gene: TRBJ2-5
CDR3aa: CSVFGSPLSSYNEQFF; v_gene: TRBV29-1; j_gene: TRBJ2-1
CDR3aa: CSAADSRRNEQFF; v_gene: TRBV20-1; j_gene: TRBJ2-1
CDR3aa: CASSQRLAGYNEQFF; v_gene: TRBV3-1; j_gene: TRBJ2-1
CDR3aa: CASSVATEPNSPLHF; v_gene: TRBV9; j_gene: TRBJ1-6
CDR3aa: CASTRRGRGIYF; v_gene: TRBV12-3/TRBV12-4; j_gene: TRBJ1-3
CDR3aa: CASSQGQGQNSPLHF; v_gene: TRBV3-1; j_gene: TRBJ1-6
CDR3aa: CASSAVAGVDTQYF; v_gene: TRBV5-1; j_gene: TRBJ2-3
CDR3aa: CSVVGWTGNTEAFF; v_gene: TRBV29-1; j_gene: TRBJ1-1
CDR3aa: CASSPGEGLITEAFF; v_gene: TRBV5-1; j_gene: TRBJ1-1